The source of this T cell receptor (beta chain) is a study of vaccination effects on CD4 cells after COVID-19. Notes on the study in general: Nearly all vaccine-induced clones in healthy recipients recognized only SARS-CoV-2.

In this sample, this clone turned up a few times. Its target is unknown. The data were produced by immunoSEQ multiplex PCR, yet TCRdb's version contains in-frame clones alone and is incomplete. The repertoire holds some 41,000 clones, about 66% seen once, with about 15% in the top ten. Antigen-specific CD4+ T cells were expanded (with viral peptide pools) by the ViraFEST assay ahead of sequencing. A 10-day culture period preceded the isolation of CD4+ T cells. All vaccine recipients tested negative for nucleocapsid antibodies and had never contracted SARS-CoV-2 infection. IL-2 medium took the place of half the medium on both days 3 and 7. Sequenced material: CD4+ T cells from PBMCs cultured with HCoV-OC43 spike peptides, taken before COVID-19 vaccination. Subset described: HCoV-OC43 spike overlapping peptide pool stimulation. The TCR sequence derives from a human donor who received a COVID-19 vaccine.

CDR3 region: CASSGRLAGAGEQYF. CDR3 DNA: TGTGCCAGCAGTGGGCGACTAGCGGGAGCGGGGGAGCAGTACTTC. This chain connects TRBV2 to TRBJ2-7; 12 bases align to TRBD2. CDR1 is SNHLY, CDR2 FYNNEI, per germline. The CDR3 loop spans 15 amino acids. The ends lost 4 bases at V and 7 bases at J; junction bases unmatched: 8. The whole variable domain, remainder taken from reference TRBV2 and TRBJ2-7, is EPEVTQTPSHQVTQMGQEVILRCVPISNHLYFYWYRQILGQKVEFLVSFYNNEISEKSEIFDDQFSVERPDGSNFTLKIRSTKLEDSAMYFCASSGRLAGAGEQYFGPGTRLTVT.